The text below deals with one T cell receptor beta chain. The target antigen is unknown. The germline V gene has CDR1 SGHNT and CDR2 YYREEE (reference sequence). The CDR3 loop spans 15 amino acids. Trimming took off 2 bases at V and 0 bases at J, with 11 bases between the two ends. The data are from a study of cytomegalovirus exposure and HLA in healthy donors. General study points: Later on, a genetic analysis was performed. It linked a missense variant in DCLRE1C with V- and J-gene trimming of TCR beta. Cytomegalovirus association was assigned to more than 150 TCR beta chains. CMV serostatus was the sole immune exposure data available.

The PCR employed 60 Vbeta primers together with 13 Jbeta primers. This table comes from immunoSEQ multiplex PCR, and its TCRdb copy is limited to in-frame clones, with some not included. This sample has approximately 130,000 clones; roughly 73% occur once, and the top ten carry about 1%. V and J are TRBV5-4 and TRBJ1-1, with D unclear. The TCR sequence derives from a male donor in good health and CMV-seronegative. The sample was PBMCs. CDR3 nucleotide sequence: TGTGCCAGCAGCTTCAAATACAGCATGAACACTGAAGCTTTCTTT. Protein: CASSFKYSMNTEAFF.